This T cell receptor (beta chain) derives from a study of blood T cell repertoires in COVID-19. About the study: Sample material is recorded as cDNA or gDNA derived from T cells, B-cell-depleted T cells, or PBMCs.

Authors' methods: The assay estimated nucleated cells by amplifying reference gene primers. Profiled with immunoSEQ multiplex PCR; TCRdb holds only in-frame clones, not every one. D and trimming were read from the DNA, whereas the V and J calls and clone size are those reported in that table. The sample includes approximately 240,000 clones, 80% to 95% of them seen just once. This CDR3 is 15 amino acids long. Germline values: CDR1 LNHDA, CDR2 SQIVND (reference sequence). V was shortened by 7 bases and J by 3 bases, with 16 bases between the two germline ends. The chain couples TRBV19 to TRBJ2-1; D is perhaps TRBD2 (7 bases). The receptor was derived from a man aged 30-40 years with COVID-19, enrolled during active disease. The sequencing input was peripheral blood. The CDR3 region is CASTLGGAFYNEQFF. CDR3 nucleotides: TGTGCCAGTACTCTAGGGGGGGCCTTCTACAATGAGCAGTTCTTC.